These T cell receptor beta chains were read from a single sample in a study of T cell responses to AZD1222 COVID-19 vaccine. Assay used: immunoSEQ multiplex PCR; TCRdb lists only in-frame clones, some missing. The profile shows some 110,000 clones, 85% to 90% of them singletons. The specimen was peripheral blood, collected on day 0 of AZD1222 vaccination. These receptor sequences come from an adult in good health. Both conserved end residues are part of each CDR3. A D gene is named only where the DNA matches it firmly. Clone size is stated in some rows and not others, as once, few, many or a class when expanded.

j_call v_call clone_size d_call cdr3_aa cdr3_nt
TRBJ1-2 TRBV30 NA NA CAWLTDSYGYTF TGTGCCTGGTTGACAGACAGCTATGGCTACACCTTC
TRBJ1-1 TRBV6-6 NA NA CASSYAAHLGNTEAFF TGTGCCAGCAGTTACGCCGCCCACTTGGGGAACACTGAAGCTTTCTTT
TRBJ2-2 TRBV9 NA NA CASSSGAGELFF TGTGCCAGCAGCTCTGGGGCCGGGGAGCTGTTTTTT
TRBJ2-5 TRBV7-8 NA TRBD1 CASSSWTGGQETQYF TGTGCCAGCAGCTCTTGGACAGGGGGCCAGGAGACCCAGTACTTC
TRBJ1-3 TRBV30 few NA CAWSVGPGGTIYF TGTGCCTGGAGTGTAGGGCCGGGTGGCACCATATATTTT
TRBJ1-1 TRBV7-2 NA NA CASSLRAPIEAFF TGTGCCAGCAGCTTGAGGGCCCCGATTGAAGCTTTCTTT
TRBJ2-7 TRBV14 NA NA CASSQGHEQYF TGTGCCAGCAGCCAGGGCCACGAGCAGTACTTC
TRBJ1-6 TRBV9 NA NA CASSPKGSNSPLHF TGTGCCAGCAGCCCCAAGGGCAGTAATTCACCCCTCCACTTT
TRBJ2-5 TRBV3-1/TRBV3-2 NA NA CASSQGETQYF TGTGCCAGCAGCCAAGGAGAGACCCAGTACTTC
TRBJ2-7 TRBV5-1 NA NA CASSLSLTGKEYEQYF TGCGCCAGCAGCTTGAGTCTTACAGGGAAAGAGTACGAGCAGTACTTC
TRBJ2-7 TRBV3-1/TRBV3-2 NA TRBD1 CASSQGQGETYEQYF TGTGCCAGCAGCCAAGGGCAGGGGGAGACCTACGAGCAGTACTTC
TRBJ1-1 TRBV18 NA NA CASSPQGNTEAFF TGTGCCAGCTCACCACAGGGTAACACTGAAGCTTTCTTT
TRBJ1-5 TRBV29-1 NA TRBD1 CSVLDRGNQPQHF TGCAGCGTTCTCGACAGGGGGAATCAGCCCCAGCATTTT
TRBJ1-6 TRBV30 NA NA CAWSVGQFNSPLHF TGTGCCTGGAGTGTTGGACAGTTTAATTCACCCCTCCACTTT
TRBJ2-1 TRBV7-3 NA TRBD1 CASSSLGRGRILGNEQFF TGTGCCAGCAGCTCCCTTGGCAGGGGGCGAATTCTTGGCAATGAGCAGTTCTTC
TRBJ1-5 TRBV11-1 once NA CASSLSANQPQHF TGTGCCAGCAGCTTAAGTGCCAATCAGCCCCAGCATTTT
TRBJ1-1 TRBV6-1 NA NA CASSEAGHGGSAFF TGTGCCAGCAGTGAAGCGGGACATGGGGGGAGCGCTTTCTTT
TRBJ2-2 TRBV7-8 NA NA CASSLLGLPGELFF TGTGCCAGCAGCTTATTAGGGTTGCCCGGGGAGCTGTTTTTT
TRBJ2-5 TRBV11-2 once TRBD2 CASSLWGSGGYQETQYF TGTGCCAGCAGCCTATGGGGTAGCGGGGGGTACCAAGAGACCCAGTACTTC
TRBJ1-5 TRBV28 NA TRBD1 CASSPLGTVHNQPQHF TGTGCCAGCAGTCCCCTCGGGACAGTCCACAATCAGCCCCAGCATTTT
TRBJ1-2 TRBV19 few NA CASSLRTAYGYTF TGTGCCAGTAGTCTCCGGACAGCCTATGGCTACACCTTC
TRBJ2-1 TRBV7-2 once TRBD1 CASSPQGARGSYNEQFF TGTGCCAGCAGCCCCCAGGGGGCGAGGGGCTCCTACAATGAGCAGTTCTTC
TRBJ1-5 TRBV27 NA NA CASSPSGREPQHF TGTGCCAGCAGCCCCTCGGGTAGGGAGCCCCAGCATTTT
TRBJ2-3 TRBV27 NA TRBD1 CASSPPDRGWDTQYF TGTGCCAGCAGTCCCCCGGACAGGGGATGGGATACGCAGTATTTT
TRBJ2-5 TRBV15 NA NA CATSRGGGTQETQYF TGTGCCACCAGCAGAGGTGGTGGGACCCAAGAGACCCAGTACTTC
TRBJ2-2 TRBV27 NA TRBD1 CASSRNRGPENTGELFF TGTGCCAGCAGCCGTAACAGGGGGCCGGAGAACACCGGGGAGCTGTTTTTT
TRBJ2-3 TRBV6-2/TRBV6-3 NA TRBD1 CASSYSNQLLVGQGADTQYF TGTGCCAGCAGTTACTCGAACCAGCTCCTCGTGGGACAGGGGGCGGATACGCAGTATTTT
TRBJ1-1 TRBV27 NA TRBD1 CASSPRQGAVTEAFF TGTGCCAGCAGTCCCCGACAGGGGGCGGTCACTGAAGCTTTCTTT
TRBJ2-1 TRBV9 NA NA CASSHNNEQFF TGTGCCAGCAGCCACAACAATGAGCAGTTCTTC
TRBJ1-2 TRBV6-2/TRBV6-3 NA NA CASSLVGTSYYGYTF TGTGCCAGCAGTCTAGTCGGGACATCATATTATGGCTACACCTTC
TRBJ2-7 TRBV6-1 once NA CASSDGPVYEQYF TGTGCCAGCAGTGACGGACCCGTATACGAGCAGTACTTC
TRBJ1-1 TRBV7-6 NA TRBD1 CASSTSRDRGRAAFF TGTGCCAGCAGCACCTCCCGGGACAGGGGGCGCGCAGCTTTCTTT
TRBJ1-5 TRBV6-5 NA NA CASGGGGNQPQHF TGTGCCAGCGGGGGAGGGGGCAATCAGCCCCAGCATTTT
TRBJ2-1 TRBV15 NA NA CATNRPGGAPFF TGTGCCACCAACAGACCAGGGGGGGCTCCGTTCTTC
TRBJ1-6 TRBV18 NA NA CASRGDGSPLHF TGTGCATCGCGAGGAGATGGATCACCCCTCCACTTT
TRBJ2-7 TRBV6-5 NA TRBD2 CASSYVGGSSDEQYF TGTGCCAGCAGTTACGTCGGCGGGAGTTCAGACGAGCAGTACTTC
TRBJ2-1 TRBV11-3 NA NA CASSPQTGSEQFF TGTGCCAGCAGCCCGCAAACGGGTAGTGAGCAGTTCTTC
TRBJ1-5 TRBV10-3 NA NA CAIRPGGDQPQHF TGTGCCATCAGGCCGGGGGGGGATCAGCCCCAGCATTTT
TRBJ2-7 TRBV29-1 NA TRBD1 CSVRSVTGAQEQYF TGCAGCGTCCGATCCGTGACAGGGGCGCAAGAGCAGTACTTC
TRBJ1-1 TRBV6-2/TRBV6-3 NA NA CASSPPSAATEAFF TGTGCCAGCAGTCCCCCCAGCGCTGCGACTGAAGCTTTCTTT
TRBJ2-7 TRBV4-2 NA NA CASSQPGNTYEQYF TGTGCCAGCAGCCAGCCGGGGAATACCTACGAGCAGTACTTC
TRBJ2-1 TRBV28 NA NA CASSTSLWDPYNEQFF TGTGCCAGCAGTACATCCTTATGGGACCCATACAATGAGCAGTTCTTC
TRBJ2-2 TRBV30 NA NA CAFRSSLNTGELFF TGTGCCTTTAGGTCCAGCCTGAACACCGGGGAGCTGTTTTTT
TRBJ1-4 TRBV28 NA NA CASSSFRGTNEKLFF TGTGCCAGCAGCTCCTTCCGTGGGACTAATGAAAAACTGTTTTTT
TRBJ2-3 TRBV15 NA NA CATSKQDSTDTQYF TGTGCCACCAGCAAGCAGGATAGCACAGATACGCAGTATTTT